This T cell receptor (beta chain) stems from a study of T cells in Graves' hyperthyroidism and ophthalmopathy. The overall study: Once the initial diagnosis was made, peripheral blood was obtained before any treatment. General study results and limits: Blood samples included most of the expanded thyroid clonotypes exceeding 0.001.

The CDR3 spans 15 residues. Germline values: CDR1 GTSNPN, CDR2 SVGIG (reference sequence). V dropped 4 bases and J dropped 5 bases, with 20 bases sitting between them. Clinicians diagnosed patients from clinical symptoms, serum thyroxine and TRAb, thyroid ultrasound and orbital computed tomography. The authors obtained PBMCs from 10 ml of fresh peripheral blood. At least ten counts were recorded for this clonotype. Its antigen is currently unknown. The CDR3 regions of TCR beta were amplified from RNA transcripts. TCR CDR3 regions were first amplified by RT-PCR with HTBI primers. One entry per CDR3 protein results from TCRdb running MiXCR on the multiplex PCR reads. The table shows some 740,000 distinct CDR3 sequences, with around 15% occurring only once.

The chain carries TRBV30 and TRBJ1-2; D is possibly TRBD1 (6 bases). The sequence was obtained from a woman aged 18-35 years with Graves' hyperthyroidism. Material for sequencing was blood. CDR3 nucleotide sequence: TGTGCCTGGAATGATGGAGGGGGGTCCCTTTATGGCTACACCTTC. Its translation: CAWNDGGGSLYGYTF. The full variable domain, in which reference TRBV30 and TRBJ1-2 provide the parts outside the CDR3, is SQTIHQWPATLVQPVGSPLSLECTVEGTSNPNLYWYRQAAGRGLQLLFYSVGIGQISSEVPQNLSASRPQDRQFILSSKKLLLSDSGFYLCAWNDGGGSLYGYTFGSGTRLTVV.